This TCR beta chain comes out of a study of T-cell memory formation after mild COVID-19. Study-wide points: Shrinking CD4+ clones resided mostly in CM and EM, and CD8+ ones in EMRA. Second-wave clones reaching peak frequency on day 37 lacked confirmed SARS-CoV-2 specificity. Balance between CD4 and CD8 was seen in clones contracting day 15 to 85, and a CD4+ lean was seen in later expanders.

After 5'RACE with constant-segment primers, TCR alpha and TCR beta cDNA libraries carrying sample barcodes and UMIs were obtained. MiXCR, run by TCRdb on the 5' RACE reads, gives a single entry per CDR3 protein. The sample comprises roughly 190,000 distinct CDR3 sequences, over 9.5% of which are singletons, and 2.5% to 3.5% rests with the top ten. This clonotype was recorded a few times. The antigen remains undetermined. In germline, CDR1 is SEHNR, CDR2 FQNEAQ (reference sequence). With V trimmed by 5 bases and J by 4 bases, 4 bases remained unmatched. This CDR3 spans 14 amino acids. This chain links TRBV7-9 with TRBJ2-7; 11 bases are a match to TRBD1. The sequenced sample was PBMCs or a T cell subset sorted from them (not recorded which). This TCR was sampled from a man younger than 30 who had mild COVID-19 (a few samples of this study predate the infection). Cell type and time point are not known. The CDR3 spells CASSRTGGAYEQYF. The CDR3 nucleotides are TGTGCCAGCAGCCGGACAGGGGGCGCTTACGAGCAGTACTTC.